Listed here are 8 T cell receptor beta chains from one sample, sequenced in a study of PD-L1 blockade in urothelial cancer. Some clones are missing from TCRdb's copy, which holds only in-frame ones; the method was immunoSEQ multiplex PCR. The sample has 70,000 to 90,000 clones; roughly 82% are singletons. This material consisted of PBMCs, taken around atezolizumab (anti-PD-L1) treatment. The source is a man in his 70s with urothelial cancer.

The chain is built from TRBV7-9 and TRBJ2-7; unclear D gene. The CDR3 consists of 15 residues. Trimming removed 5 bases at V and 5 bases at J, with 19 bases between. Looked up from germline, CDR1 is SEHNR and CDR2 is FQNEAQ (reference sequence). This chain's CDR3 is CASSPGGRPKDEQYF. CDR3 nucleotide sequence: TGTGCCAGCAGCCCTGGTGGGCGCCCTAAGGACGAGCAGTACTTC.

This clone was seen once. The chain employs TRBV6-4 and TRBJ1-2, with TRBD1 matching over 9 bases. This CDR3 has 18 amino acids. Germline V gives CDR1 MRHNA, CDR2 SNTAGT. J was trimmed by 1 base and V by 1 base; bases with no gene match: 10. CDR3 DNA sequence: TGTGCCAGCAGTGACTACGGGACAGGGTGGGATATTAACTATGGCTACACCTTC. Translated, it gives CASSDYGTGWDINYGYTF.

The V gene is TRBV27, the J gene TRBJ2-2, with TRBD2 matching over 10 bases. The length of the CDR3 is 16 residues. V lost 2 bases, J lost 5 bases, and 5 bases stayed unmatched. The germline gives CDR1 MNHEY, CDR2 SMNVEV (reference sequence). CDR3 region: CASSLRLAGVTGELFF. The CDR3 nucleotides read TGTGCCAGCAGTTTAAGGCTAGCGGGAGTTACCGGGGAGCTGTTTTTT.

The chain couples TRBV11-2 to TRBJ2-1; the match to TRBD1 covers 7 bases. The CDR3 length is 15 residues. Germline CDR1 SGHAT, CDR2 FQNNGV. With 5 bases clipped from V and 5 bases from J, the junction kept 9 bases outside the gene matches. CDR3 loop: CASSVSGTVDNEQFF. CDR3 DNA: TGTGCCAGCAGCGTATCCGGGACAGTGGACAATGAGCAGTTCTTC.

V and J are TRBV30 and TRBJ2-1, with 8 bases matching TRBD2. Germline CDR1 reads GTSNPN; CDR2 reads SVGIG (reference sequence). The CDR3 covers 11 residues. J lost 10 bases, V lost 8 bases, and 7 bases had no gene match. This chain's CDR3 is CARGLASEQFF. The CDR3 DNA follows: TGTGCCCGCGGACTAGCTAGCGAGCAGTTCTTC. Supplemented by reference TRBV30 and TRBJ2-1, the full variable domain reads SQTIHQWPATLVQPVGSPLSLECTVEGTSNPNLYWYRQAAGRGLQLLFYSVGIGQISSEVPQNLSASRPQDRQFILSSKKLLLSDSGFYLCARGLASEQFFGPGTRLTVL.

The rearrangement links TRBV27 to TRBJ2-3, with D uncertain. Looked up from germline, CDR1 is MNHEY and CDR2 is SMNVEV (reference sequence). The CDR3 loop spans 14 amino acids. V shed 2 bases and J shed 4 bases, with 10 bases lying between them. CDR3: CASSLVVAPDTQYF. CDR3 nucleotide sequence: TGTGCCAGCAGTTTAGTAGTAGCCCCAGATACGCAGTATTTT.

This chain joins TRBV5-1 and TRBJ2-7; 7 nucleotides match TRBD2. Trimming at V came to 2 bases and at J to 0 bases, leaving 14 bases not matched to a gene. CDR3 length: 18 amino acids. Germline lookup yields CDR1 SGHRS and CDR2 YFSETQ. Here the CDR3 reads CASSFSPALAGGSYEQYF. The CDR3 DNA reads TGCGCCAGCAGCTTTTCCCCTGCCTTAGCGGGTGGCTCCTACGAGCAGTACTTC.

J is TRBJ2-7 and V is TRBV5-1; D is perhaps TRBD2 (5 bases). This CDR3 is built from 15 residues. Trimming stripped 1 base from V and 2 bases from J, with 13 bases between. Looked up from germline, CDR1 is SGHRS and CDR2 is YFSETQ. The CDR3 is CASSLSSSGTYEQYF. The DNA for the CDR3 is TGCGCCAGCAGCTTGTCCTCGAGCGGAACCTACGAGCAGTACTTC.